The clone carrying this T cell receptor (beta chain) has a count of ten or more. This sample stems from a study of CD8 T cells in ankylosing spondylitis. The CDR3 is 14 amino acids. J was trimmed by 6 bases and V by 6 bases; bases with no gene match: 5. One entry per CDR3 protein, called by TCRdb with MiXCR from the 5' RACE reads. The sample contains about 39,000 distinct CDR3 sequences, 9% to 12% of which appear only once. J is TRBJ2-1 and V is TRBV12-3 or TRBV12-4; 10 nucleotides agree with TRBD2. Sequenced material: blood, either unsorted or a sorted T cell fraction (not recorded which). The receptor was isolated from a male donor with ankylosing spondylitis or in good health (not recorded which). The CDR3 region is CASSPSGRVNEQFF. The CDR3 bases are TGTGCCAGCAGCCCTAGCGGGAGAGTCAATGAGCAGTTCTTC.